This TCR beta chain was profiled in a study of T cell responses to AZD1222 COVID-19 vaccine. General study findings and limits: Reports say nearly half of spike-specific TCRs go after unmutated variant regions.

The CDR3 length is 15 residues. With 5 bases clipped from V and 3 bases from J, the junction kept 5 bases outside the gene matches. CDR1 is SGHAT, CDR2 FQNNGV, per germline. Some clones are missing from TCRdb's copy, which holds only in-frame ones; the method was immunoSEQ multiplex PCR. The table records about 94,000 clones, approximately 81% of them present only once. Remarks on this clone: Its matching antigen is unknown.

Specimen: peripheral blood, collected 28 days after the second AZD1222 dose. The receptor's source is an adult who received the AZD1222 COVID-19 vaccine. The rearrangement joins TRBV11-2 to TRBJ2-3; 10 positions match TRBD1. The CDR3 is CASSDRGLGTDTQYF. CDR3 sequence (DNA): TGTGCCAGCAGCGACAGGGGGCTCGGGACAGATACGCAGTATTTT.